A selection of T cell receptor beta chains follows, all from one sample in a study of T cell responses to AZD1222 COVID-19 vaccine. Data came from immunoSEQ multiplex PCR; TCRdb stores just in-frame clones and leaves some out. This table holds 85,000 to 130,000 clones, around 90% found once. Sequenced here: peripheral blood, sampled on day 0 of AZD1222 vaccination. The receptors originated from an adult in good health. CDR3s include the opening cysteine and the closing phenylalanine or tryptophan. D genes are given only for firm matches. Clone size is stated in some rows and not others, as once, few, many or a class when expanded.

>-|TRBV7-9|-|TRBJ2-1
CASSIGTYNEQFF
TGTGCCAGCAGCATAGGGACGTACAATGAGCAGTTCTTC
>-|TRBV18|-|TRBJ1-2
CASSPRTEQVHGYTF
TGTGCCAGCTCACCAAGAACAGAACAAGTCCATGGCTACACCTTC
>-|TRBV19|-|TRBJ1-5
CASSTQGDQPQHF
TGTGCCAGTAGCACACAGGGAGATCAGCCCCAGCATTTT
>-|TRBV4-2|-|TRBJ1-2
CASSQVGENYGYTF
TGTGCCAGCAGCCAAGTCGGGGAGAACTATGGCTACACCTTC
>-|TRBV9|TRBD2|TRBJ2-7
CASSVGSTGGQYF
TGTGCCAGCAGCGTAGGCTCGACGGGGGGGCAGTACTTC
>-|TRBV28|TRBD1|TRBJ1-2
CASSSRTGSEGGYTF
TGTGCCAGCAGTTCGCGGACAGGGTCGGAGGGTGGCTACACCTTC
>-|TRBV18|TRBD1|TRBJ2-3
CASSPRQGLSTDTQYF
TGTGCCAGCTCACCAAGACAGGGGCTAAGCACAGATACGCAGTATTTT
>once|TRBV9|-|TRBJ2-1
CASSVGGVDNEQFF
TGTGCCAGCAGCGTAGGAGGAGTCGACAATGAGCAGTTCTTC
>-|TRBV28|-|TRBJ2-2
CASSLKGGPGELFF
TGTGCCAGCAGTTTAAAAGGAGGGCCCGGGGAGCTGTTTTTT
>once|TRBV5-8|-|TRBJ2-2
CASSFGRPDYGGELFF
TGTGCCAGCAGCTTCGGCAGGCCTGACTATGGCGGGGAGCTGTTTTTT
>-|TRBV5-1|-|TRBJ2-5
CASSLGEGGETQYF
TGCGCCAGCAGCTTGGGCGAGGGAGGAGAGACCCAGTACTTC
>-|TRBV28|-|TRBJ2-7
CASSLRPGFSIYEQYF
TGTGCCAGCAGTTTACGTCCAGGGTTTTCCATCTACGAGCAGTACTTC
>-|TRBV29-1|TRBD1|TRBJ1-1
CSVGTGPGTEAFF
TGCAGCGTTGGGACAGGTCCGGGCACTGAAGCTTTCTTT
>-|TRBV19|TRBD1|TRBJ2-1
CASSFGGQGLEQFF
TGTGCCAGTAGTTTCGGGGGACAGGGGCTTGAGCAGTTCTTC
>-|TRBV18|-|TRBJ2-1
CASSLLQGNNEQFF
TGTGCCAGCTCACTATTACAGGGAAACAATGAGCAGTTCTTC
>few|TRBV6-2/TRBV6-3|-|TRBJ1-2
CASSYPGGGIYGYTF
TGTGCCAGCAGTTATCCGGGGGGAGGAATCTATGGCTACACCTTC
>-|TRBV5-4|-|TRBJ1-1
CASGQRLNTEAFF
TGTGCCAGCGGACAGCGATTGAACACTGAAGCTTTCTTT
>-|TRBV12-2|-|TRBJ2-7
CASRLTYGTSGPYEQYF
TGTGCAAGTCGGCTCACGTACGGGACTAGCGGCCCCTACGAGCAGTACTTC
>-|TRBV19|TRBD1|TRBJ1-3
CAVGGRHSGNTIYF
TGTGCCGTAGGGGGCAGACACTCTGGAAACACCATATATTTT
>-|TRBV2|-|TRBJ1-1
CASRENTEAFF
TGTGCCAGCAGAGAAAACACTGAAGCTTTCTTT
>-|TRBV5-1|-|TRBJ1-3
CASSFTFGNTIYF
TGCGCCAGCAGCTTTACTTTTGGAAACACCATATATTTT
>few|TRBV5-1|-|TRBJ2-5
CASSLKAYETQYF
TGCGCCAGCAGCTTAAAGGCGTACGAGACCCAGTACTTC
>few|TRBV7-9|-|TRBJ2-7
CASSIGGSVYEQYF
TGTGCCAGCAGCATAGGTGGGAGCGTCTACGAGCAGTACTTC
>few|TRBV6-1|-|TRBJ1-2
CASSDWGDGYTF
TGTGCCAGCAGTGATTGGGGAGATGGCTACACCTTC
>-|TRBV5-1|-|TRBJ1-2
CASSLAPTGLGLGYTF
TGCGCCAGCAGCTTGGCCCCAACAGGGCTGGGGCTTGGCTACACCTTC
>-|TRBV6-5|-|TRBJ1-1
CASSYSMSWENTEAFF
TGTGCCAGCAGTTACTCGATGAGTTGGGAAAACACTGAAGCTTTCTTT
>-|TRBV25-1|-|TRBJ2-1
CASSEGLGVAYNEQFF
TGTGCCAGCAGTGAGGGGCTGGGGGTAGCTTACAATGAGCAGTTCTTC
>few|TRBV27|-|TRBJ1-2
CASSTGLPVSGYTF
TGTGCCAGCAGTACGGGACTCCCGGTGTCTGGCTACACCTTC
>-|TRBV7-9|-|TRBJ1-2
CASLAVDPNYGYTF
TGTGCCAGCTTGGCAGTAGATCCTAACTATGGCTACACCTTC
>-|TRBV5-4|-|TRBJ2-5
CASSLDDEETQYF
TGTGCCAGCAGCTTGGATGATGAAGAGACCCAGTACTTC
>-|TRBV30|-|TRBJ1-1
CLGLAGPRATEAFF
TGTTTGGGTTTGGCTGGACCCCGGGCCACTGAAGCTTTCTTT
>-|TRBV28|-|TRBJ2-1
CASSTTDLYNEQFF
TGTGCCAGCAGTACGACAGATTTGTACAATGAGCAGTTCTTC
>-|TRBV4-2|-|TRBJ1-4
CASSQDRWGVADYEKLFF
TGTGCCAGCAGCCAAGATCGGTGGGGGGTGGCGGATTATGAAAAACTGTTTTTT
>-|TRBV6-6|-|TRBJ1-2
CASSYDTYYGYTF
TGTGCCAGCAGTTACGACACCTACTATGGCTACACCTTC
>-|TRBV2|-|TRBJ1-6
CASTRMGRGGGSYNSPLHF
TGTGCCAGCACCAGAATGGGCAGGGGAGGAGGCTCCTATAATTCACCCCTCCACTTT
>-|TRBV25-1|TRBD2|TRBJ2-1
CASSDVSGRANEQFF
TGTGCCAGCAGTGACGTGAGCGGGAGGGCAAATGAGCAGTTCTTC
>-|TRBV6-6|TRBD2|TRBJ2-1
CASRLGLAGNNEQFF
TGTGCCAGCAGGCTCGGACTAGCGGGCAACAATGAGCAGTTCTTC
>-|TRBV7-8|-|TRBJ1-3
CASRTKGGSGNTIYF
TGTGCCAGCCGCACAAAGGGGGGTTCTGGAAACACCATATATTTT
>-|TRBV4-1|-|TRBJ1-3
CASSQPSTGGSGNTIYF
TGCGCCAGCAGCCAACCCTCGACAGGCGGCTCTGGAAACACCATATATTTT
>-|TRBV5-8|TRBD1|TRBJ2-7
CASNPRDRPYEQYF
TGTGCCAGCAATCCCCGGGACAGGCCCTACGAGCAGTACTTC
>-|TRBV18|-|TRBJ1-5
CASSPTQEVQPQHF
TGTGCCAGCTCACCAACACAGGAGGTTCAGCCCCAGCATTTT
>few|TRBV19|-|TRBJ1-5
CASRWSGFSNQPQHF
TGTGCCAGTAGGTGGAGCGGCTTTAGCAATCAGCCCCAGCATTTT
>-|TRBV28|-|TRBJ1-1
CASSFFNTEAFF
TGTGCCAGCAGTTTTTTCAACACTGAAGCTTTCTTT
>-|TRBV18|TRBD2|TRBJ2-1
CASSPWTSGTSSYNEQFF
TGTGCCAGCTCACCATGGACTAGCGGGACGAGCTCCTACAATGAGCAGTTCTTC
>-|TRBV7-8|-|TRBJ1-2
CASSSGPDGYTF
TGTGCCAGCAGTTCCGGACCCGATGGCTACACCTTC
>-|TRBV28|TRBD2|TRBJ2-1
CASSLQGAGDNEQFF
TGTGCCAGCAGCCTCCAGGGTGCGGGAGACAATGAGCAGTTCTTC
>-|TRBV9|-|TRBJ1-4
CASSVVAGVREKLFF
TGTGCCAGCAGCGTAGTGGCAGGGGTTCGGGAAAAACTGTTTTTT
>few|TRBV6-5|-|TRBJ2-2
CASSRQLNTGELFF
TGTGCCAGCAGTAGACAGTTGAACACCGGGGAGCTGTTTTTT